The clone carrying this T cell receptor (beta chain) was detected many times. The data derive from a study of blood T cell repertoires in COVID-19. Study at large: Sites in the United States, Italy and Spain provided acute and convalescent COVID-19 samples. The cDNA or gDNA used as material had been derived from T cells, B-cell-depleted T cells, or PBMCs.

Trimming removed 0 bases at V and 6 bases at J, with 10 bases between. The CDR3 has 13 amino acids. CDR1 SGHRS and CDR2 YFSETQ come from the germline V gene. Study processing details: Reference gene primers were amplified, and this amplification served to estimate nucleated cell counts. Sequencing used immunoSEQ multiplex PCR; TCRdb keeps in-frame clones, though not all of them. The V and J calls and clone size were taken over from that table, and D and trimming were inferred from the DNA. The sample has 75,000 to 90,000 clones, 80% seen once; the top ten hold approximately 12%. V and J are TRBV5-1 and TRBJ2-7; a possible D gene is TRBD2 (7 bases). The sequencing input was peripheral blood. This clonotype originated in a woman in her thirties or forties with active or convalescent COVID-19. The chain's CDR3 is CASSLGRGAEQYF. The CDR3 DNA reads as TGCGCCAGCAGCTTGGGACGGGGGGCCGAGCAGTACTTC.